The clone carrying this TCR beta chain was picked up a small number of times. No antigen is known for it. This record belongs to a study of beta chain features in type 1 diabetes. Study details: Patient and healthy donor groups were alike in age, gender and cell yields. Findings of the study overall: Relative to healthy donors, patients appeared to have naive, central memory and Treg TCRB repertoires that were more similar. All four CD4+ subsets from Type 1 diabetes patients carried moderately but significantly shorter TCRB CDR3s.

cDNA synthesis used the whole RNA isolate, giving expressed TCRB sequences. The data were produced by immunoSEQ multiplex PCR, yet TCRdb's version contains in-frame clones alone and is incomplete. Of about 150,000 clones listed, approximately 9% are singletons. Trimming took 5 bases from V and 3 from J; bases not matched to a gene: 6. CDR3 length: 14 amino acids. CDR1 and CDR2 from the germline V gene are SGHAT and FQNNGV. Sample: central memory CD4+ T cells from blood. This TCR was sampled from a woman under 30 in good health. The V and J genes are TRBV11-2 and TRBJ2-7; 8 nucleotides agree with TRBD2. This CDR3 reads CASSEAAGGYEQYF. CDR3 DNA: TGTGCCAGCAGCGAAGCGGCGGGAGGCTACGAGCAGTACTTC.